The T cell receptor (beta chain) described here comes from a study of OX40 agonist ivuxolimab in advanced cancers. General study results and limits: Relative to CD4+ cells, CD8+ T cells on average had more expanded clones.

Sequencing was performed with immunoSEQ multiplex PCR; in TCRdb, only in-frame clones are kept and a portion is missing. This sample has 98,000 or so clones; over 75% occur once, and the top ten carry 2.6%. On this clone: Antigen specificity is unknown.

The CDR3 is made up of 18 amino acids. Trimming left V 3 bases short and J 4 bases short, with 25 bases between. Germline V gives CDR1 SNHLY, CDR2 FYNNEI. The chain joins TRBV2 to TRBJ2-7; TRBD2 is a possible D gene (6 bases). The sequence came from an adult with an advanced solid tumor such as melanoma, head and neck, liver or kidney cancer. This specimen was CD4+ or CD8+ T cells sorted from blood, taken in a trial of the OX40 agonist ivuxolimab. The CDR3 DNA follows: TGTGCCAGCAGTGAGTCGCGGAGAGGACTAACCCACCCGTACGAGCAGTACTTC. Protein product: CASSESRRGLTHPYEQYF.